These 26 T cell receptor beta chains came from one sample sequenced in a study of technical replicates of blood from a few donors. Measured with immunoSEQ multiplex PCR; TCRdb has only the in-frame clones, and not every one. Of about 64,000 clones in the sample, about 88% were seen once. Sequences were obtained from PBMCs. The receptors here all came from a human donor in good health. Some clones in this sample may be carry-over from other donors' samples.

The DNA of the CDR3 is TGTGCCAGCAGCCAAACGGGGACACCCAATTCACCCCTCCACTTT. Its protein is CASSQTGTPNSPLHF. The gene calls are TRBV7-9 and TRBJ1-6; D is possibly TRBD1 (6 bases). Germline V gene sequence: CDR1 SEHNR, CDR2 FQNEAQ (reference sequence). V dropped 5 bases and J dropped 7 bases, with 15 bases sitting between them. The CDR3 runs 15 residues.

In DNA form, the CDR3 reads TGTGCCAGCAGCTTTAGTCAAAACAATGAGCAGTTCTTC. Protein product: CASSFSQNNEQFF. The chain uses TRBV7-2 and TRBJ2-1; D is uncertain. Deletions cut 3 bases from V and 5 bases from J, with 8 bases between. Germline loops: CDR1 SGHTA, CDR2 FQGNSA. This CDR3 has 13 amino acids.

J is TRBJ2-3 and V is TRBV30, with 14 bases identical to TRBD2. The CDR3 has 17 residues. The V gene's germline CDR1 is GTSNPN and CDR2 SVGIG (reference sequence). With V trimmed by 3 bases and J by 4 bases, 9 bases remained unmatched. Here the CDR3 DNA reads TGTGCCTGGAGCAGGGGACTAGCGGGAGCGAGGTCAGATACGCAGTATTTT. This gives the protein CAWSRGLAGARSDTQYF.

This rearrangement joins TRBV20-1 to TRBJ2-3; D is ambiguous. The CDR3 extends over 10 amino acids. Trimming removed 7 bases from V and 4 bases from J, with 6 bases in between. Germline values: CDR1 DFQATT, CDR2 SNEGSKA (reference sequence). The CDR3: CSGVADTQYF. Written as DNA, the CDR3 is TGCAGTGGAGTGGCAGATACGCAGTATTTT.

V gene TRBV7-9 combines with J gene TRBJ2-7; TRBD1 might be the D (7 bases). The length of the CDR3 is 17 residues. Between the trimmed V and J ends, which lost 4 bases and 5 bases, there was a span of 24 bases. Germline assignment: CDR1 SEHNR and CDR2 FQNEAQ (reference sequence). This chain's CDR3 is CASSSQRLDRDLHEQYF. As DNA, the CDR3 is TGTGCCAGCAGCTCACAGAGACTAGACAGGGATTTACACGAGCAGTACTTC.

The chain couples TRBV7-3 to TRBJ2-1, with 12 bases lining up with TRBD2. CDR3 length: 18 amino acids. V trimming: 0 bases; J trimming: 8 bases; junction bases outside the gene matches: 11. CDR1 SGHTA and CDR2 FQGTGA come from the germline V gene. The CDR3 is CASSLTTSGRTIGDEQFF. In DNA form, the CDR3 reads TGTGCCAGCAGCTTAACAACTAGCGGGAGGACCATCGGCGATGAGCAGTTCTTC.

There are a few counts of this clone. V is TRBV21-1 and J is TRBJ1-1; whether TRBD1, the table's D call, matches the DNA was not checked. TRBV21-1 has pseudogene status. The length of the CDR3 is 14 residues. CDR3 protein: CAGRGQFMNTEAFF. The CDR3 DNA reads TGTGCCGGCCGGGGACAGTTCATGAACACTGAAGCTTTCTTT.

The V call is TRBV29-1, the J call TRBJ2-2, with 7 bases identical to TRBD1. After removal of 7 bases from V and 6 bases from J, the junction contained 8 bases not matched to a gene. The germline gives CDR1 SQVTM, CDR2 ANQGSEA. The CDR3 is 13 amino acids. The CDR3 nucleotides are TGCAGCGCTCGTACAGGGGAAGCCGGGGAGCTGTTTTTT. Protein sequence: CSARTGEAGELFF.

CDR3 coding DNA: TGTGCCAGCAGCTCTATGACAGGAGATTACACTGAAGCTTTCTTT. This gives the protein CASSSMTGDYTEAFF. This rearrangement joins TRBV7-9 to TRBJ1-1, with D possibly TRBD1 on 6 matching bases. Germline CDR1 reads SEHNR; CDR2 reads FQNEAQ (reference sequence). CDR3 length: 15 residues. V lost 4 bases and J 3 bases, leaving 15 bases between the germline ends.

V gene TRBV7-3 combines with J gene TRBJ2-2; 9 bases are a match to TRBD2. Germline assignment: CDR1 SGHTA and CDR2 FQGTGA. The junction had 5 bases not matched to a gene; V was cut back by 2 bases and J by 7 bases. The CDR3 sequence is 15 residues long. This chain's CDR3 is CASSLSSGTNGELFF. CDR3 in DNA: TGTGCCAGCAGCTTATCTAGCGGGACTAACGGGGAGCTGTTTTTT.

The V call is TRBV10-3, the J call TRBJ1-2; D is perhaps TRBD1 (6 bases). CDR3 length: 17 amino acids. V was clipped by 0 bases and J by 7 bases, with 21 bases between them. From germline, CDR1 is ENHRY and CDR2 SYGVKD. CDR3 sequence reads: CAISESSSGALSGGYTF. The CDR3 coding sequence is TGTGCCATCAGTGAGTCGTCTTCAGGGGCCCTCTCGGGTGGCTACACCTTC.

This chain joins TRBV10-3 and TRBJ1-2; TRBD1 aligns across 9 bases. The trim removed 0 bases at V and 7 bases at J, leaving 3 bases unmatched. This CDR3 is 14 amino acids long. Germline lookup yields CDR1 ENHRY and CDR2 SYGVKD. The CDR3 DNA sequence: TGTGCCATCAGTGAGTCAGGACAGGGGTTTGGCTACACCTTC. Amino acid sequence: CAISESGQGFGYTF.

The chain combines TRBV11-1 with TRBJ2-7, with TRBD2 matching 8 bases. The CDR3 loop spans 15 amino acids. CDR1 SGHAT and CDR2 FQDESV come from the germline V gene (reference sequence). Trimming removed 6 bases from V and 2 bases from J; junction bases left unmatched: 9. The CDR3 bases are TGTGCCAGCAGTTCCCCGGGACTAGGTACCTACGAGCAGTACTTC. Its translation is CASSSPGLGTYEQYF.

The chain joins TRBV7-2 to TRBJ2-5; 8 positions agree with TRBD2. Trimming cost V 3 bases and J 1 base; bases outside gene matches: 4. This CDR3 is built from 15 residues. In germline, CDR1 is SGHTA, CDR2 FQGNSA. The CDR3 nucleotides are TGTGCCAGCAGCTTGGGAGCGGGGGCCCAAGAGACCCAGTACTTC. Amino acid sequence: CASSLGAGAQETQYF.

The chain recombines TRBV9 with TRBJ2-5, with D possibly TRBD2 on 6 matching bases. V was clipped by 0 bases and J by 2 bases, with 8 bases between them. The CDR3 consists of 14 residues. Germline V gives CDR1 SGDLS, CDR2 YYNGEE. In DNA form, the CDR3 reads TGTGCCAGCAGCGTAGAGGGAGGACAAGAGACCCAGTACTTC. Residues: CASSVEGGQETQYF. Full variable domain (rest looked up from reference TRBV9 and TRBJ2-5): DSGVTQTPKHLITATGQRVTLRCSPRSGDLSVYWYQQSLDQGLQFLIQYYNGEERAKGNILERFSAQQFPDLHSELNLSSLELGDSALYFCASSVEGGQETQYFGPGTRLLVL.

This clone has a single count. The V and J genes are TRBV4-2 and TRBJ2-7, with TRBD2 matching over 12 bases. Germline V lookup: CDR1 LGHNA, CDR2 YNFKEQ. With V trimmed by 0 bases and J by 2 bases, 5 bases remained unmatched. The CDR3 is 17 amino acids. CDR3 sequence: CASSQDPLAGGPYEQYF. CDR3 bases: TGTGCCAGCAGCCAAGATCCTCTAGCGGGGGGGCCCTACGAGCAGTACTTC.

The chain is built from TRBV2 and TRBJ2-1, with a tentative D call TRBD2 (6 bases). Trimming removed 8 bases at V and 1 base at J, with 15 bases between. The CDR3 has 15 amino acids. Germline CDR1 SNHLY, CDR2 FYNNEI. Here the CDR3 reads CASHFRGKSYNEQFF. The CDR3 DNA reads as TGTGCCAGCCATTTCCGGGGGAAGTCCTACAATGAGCAGTTCTTC.

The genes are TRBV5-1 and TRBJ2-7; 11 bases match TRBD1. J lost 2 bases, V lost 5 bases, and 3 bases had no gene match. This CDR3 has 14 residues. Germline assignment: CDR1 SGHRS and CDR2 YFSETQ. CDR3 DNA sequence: TGCGCCAGCAGTCGGACAGGGGGCCCCTACGAGCAGTACTTC. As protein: CASSRTGGPYEQYF.

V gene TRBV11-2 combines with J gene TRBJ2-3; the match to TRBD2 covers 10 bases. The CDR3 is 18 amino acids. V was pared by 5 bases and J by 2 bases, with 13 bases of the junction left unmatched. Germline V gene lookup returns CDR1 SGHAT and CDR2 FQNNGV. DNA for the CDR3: TGTGCCAGCAGCCCGGGGACTAGCGCCTTTACCCCCACAGATACGCAGTATTTT. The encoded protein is CASSPGTSAFTPTDTQYF.

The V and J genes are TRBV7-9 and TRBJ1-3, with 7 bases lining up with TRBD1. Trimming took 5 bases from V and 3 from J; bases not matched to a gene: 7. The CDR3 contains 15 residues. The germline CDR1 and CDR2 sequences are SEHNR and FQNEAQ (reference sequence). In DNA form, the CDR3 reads TGTGCCAGCAGCCCGACAGGGTCTTATGGAAACACCATATATTTT. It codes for CASSPTGSYGNTIYF.

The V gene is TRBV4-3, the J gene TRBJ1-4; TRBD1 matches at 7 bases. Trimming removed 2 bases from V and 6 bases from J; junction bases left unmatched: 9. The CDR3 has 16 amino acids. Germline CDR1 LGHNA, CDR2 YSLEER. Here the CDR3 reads CASSQSSGTAYEKLFF. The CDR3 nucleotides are TGCGCCAGCAGCCAATCCTCGGGGACAGCGTATGAAAAACTGTTTTTT.

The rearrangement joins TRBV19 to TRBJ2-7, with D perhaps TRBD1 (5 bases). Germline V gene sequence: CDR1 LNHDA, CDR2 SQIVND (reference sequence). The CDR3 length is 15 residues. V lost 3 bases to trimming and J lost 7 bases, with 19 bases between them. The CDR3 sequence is CASSMFIGVSGEQYF. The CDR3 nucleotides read TGTGCCAGTAGTATGTTCATAGGGGTCTCTGGAGAGCAGTACTTC.

CDR3 in amino acids: CASSFGQGDYGYTF. The CDR3 region has the DNA TGCGCCAGCAGTTTCGGACAGGGGGACTATGGCTACACCTTC. The rearrangement uses TRBV5-1 and TRBJ1-2; 10 bases agree with TRBD1. Germline assignment: CDR1 SGHRS and CDR2 YFSETQ. Trimming cost V 5 bases and J 3 bases; bases outside gene matches: 4. The CDR3 is made up of 14 amino acids.

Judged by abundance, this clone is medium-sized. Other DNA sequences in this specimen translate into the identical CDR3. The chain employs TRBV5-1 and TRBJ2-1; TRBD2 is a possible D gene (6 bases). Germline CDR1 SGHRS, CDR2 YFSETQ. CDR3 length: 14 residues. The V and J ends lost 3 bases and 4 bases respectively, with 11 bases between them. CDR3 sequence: CASSSSGAYNEQFF. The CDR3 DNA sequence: TGCGCCAGCAGCTCCTCGGGAGCGTACAATGAGCAGTTCTTC.

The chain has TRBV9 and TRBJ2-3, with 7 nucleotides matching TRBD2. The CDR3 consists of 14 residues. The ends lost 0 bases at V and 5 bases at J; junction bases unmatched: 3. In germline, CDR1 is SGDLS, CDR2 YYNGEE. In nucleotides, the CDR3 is TGTGCCAGCAGCGTAGGGGGGGGAGAAGATACGCAGTATTTT. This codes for CASSVGGGEDTQYF. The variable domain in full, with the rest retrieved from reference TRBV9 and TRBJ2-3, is DSGVTQTPKHLITATGQRVTLRCSPRSGDLSVYWYQQSLDQGLQFLIQYYNGEERAKGNILERFSAQQFPDLHSELNLSSLELGDSALYFCASSVGGGEDTQYFGPGTRLTVL.

CDR3: CASSVGASGGQETQYF. The CDR3 DNA is TGTGCCAGCAGCGTAGGGGCTAGCGGGGGCCAAGAGACCCAGTACTTC. V is TRBV9 and J is TRBJ2-5; 10 bases are a match to TRBD2. Germline-derived CDR1 and CDR2 are SGDLS and YYNGEE. The V and J ends lost 0 bases and 1 base, in that order; junction bases with no gene match: 3. The CDR3 loop spans 16 amino acids.